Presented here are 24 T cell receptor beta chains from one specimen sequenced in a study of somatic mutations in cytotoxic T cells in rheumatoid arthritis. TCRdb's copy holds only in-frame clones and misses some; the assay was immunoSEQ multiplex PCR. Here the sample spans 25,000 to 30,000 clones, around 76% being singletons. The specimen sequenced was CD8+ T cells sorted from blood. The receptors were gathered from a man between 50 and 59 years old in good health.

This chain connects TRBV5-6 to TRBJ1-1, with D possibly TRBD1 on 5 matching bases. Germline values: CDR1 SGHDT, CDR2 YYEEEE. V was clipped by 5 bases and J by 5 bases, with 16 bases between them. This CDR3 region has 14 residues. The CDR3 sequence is CASRIVGGNTEAFF. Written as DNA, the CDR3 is TGTGCCAGCAGGATCGTCGGGGGGAATACTGAAGCTTTCTTT.

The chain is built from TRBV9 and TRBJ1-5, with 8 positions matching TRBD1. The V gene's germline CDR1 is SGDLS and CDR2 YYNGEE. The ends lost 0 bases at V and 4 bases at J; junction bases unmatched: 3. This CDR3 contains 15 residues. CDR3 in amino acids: CASSVDGTGNQPQHF. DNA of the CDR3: TGTGCCAGCAGCGTAGACGGGACAGGAAATCAGCCCCAGCATTTT.

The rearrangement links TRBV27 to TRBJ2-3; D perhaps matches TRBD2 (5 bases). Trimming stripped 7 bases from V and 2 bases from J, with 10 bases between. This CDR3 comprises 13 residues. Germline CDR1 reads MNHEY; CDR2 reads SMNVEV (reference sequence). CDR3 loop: CASKEDPTDTQYF. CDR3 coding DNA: TGTGCCAGCAAGGAGGACCCCACAGATACGCAGTATTTT.

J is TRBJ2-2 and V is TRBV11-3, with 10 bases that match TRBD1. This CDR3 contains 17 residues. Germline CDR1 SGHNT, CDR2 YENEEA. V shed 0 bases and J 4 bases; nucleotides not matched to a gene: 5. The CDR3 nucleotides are TGTGCCAGCAGCTTAGATTTTGACAGGGGGCGCACCGGGGAGCTGTTTTTT. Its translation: CASSLDFDRGRTGELFF.

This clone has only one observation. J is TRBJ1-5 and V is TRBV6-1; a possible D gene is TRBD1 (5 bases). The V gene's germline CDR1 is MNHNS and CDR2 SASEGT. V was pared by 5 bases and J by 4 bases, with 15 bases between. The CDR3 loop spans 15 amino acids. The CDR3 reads CASSQLEGENQPQHF. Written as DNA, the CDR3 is TGTGCCAGCAGTCAGCTTGAAGGGGAAAATCAGCCCCAGCATTTT.

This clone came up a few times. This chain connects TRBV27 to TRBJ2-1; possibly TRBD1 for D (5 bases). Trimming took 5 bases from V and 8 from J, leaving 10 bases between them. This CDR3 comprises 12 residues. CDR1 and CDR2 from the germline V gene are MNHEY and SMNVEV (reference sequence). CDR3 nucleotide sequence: TGTGCCAGCAGTCTTATAGGGGATGAGCAGTTCTTC. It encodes CASSLIGDEQFF.

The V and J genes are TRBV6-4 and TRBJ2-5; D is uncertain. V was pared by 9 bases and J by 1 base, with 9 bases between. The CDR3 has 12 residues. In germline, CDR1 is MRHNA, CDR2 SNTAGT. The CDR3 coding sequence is TGTGCCAGACGGGTGTCCCAAGAGACCCAGTACTTC. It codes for CARRVSQETQYF.

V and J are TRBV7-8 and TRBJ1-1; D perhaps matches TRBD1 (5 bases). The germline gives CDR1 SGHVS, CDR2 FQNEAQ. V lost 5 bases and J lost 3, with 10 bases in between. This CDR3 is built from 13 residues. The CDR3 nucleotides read TGTGCCAGCAGCACTACAGGCGACACTGAAGCTTTCTTT. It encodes CASSTTGDTEAFF.

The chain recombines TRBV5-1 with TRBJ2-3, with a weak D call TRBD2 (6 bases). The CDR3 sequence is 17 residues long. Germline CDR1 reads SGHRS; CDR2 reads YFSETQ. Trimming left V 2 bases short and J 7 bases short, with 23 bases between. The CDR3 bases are TGCGCCAGCAGCTTTACCCAACTAGCCCCCCGAGGGTATACGCAGTATTTT. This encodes CASSFTQLAPRGYTQYF.

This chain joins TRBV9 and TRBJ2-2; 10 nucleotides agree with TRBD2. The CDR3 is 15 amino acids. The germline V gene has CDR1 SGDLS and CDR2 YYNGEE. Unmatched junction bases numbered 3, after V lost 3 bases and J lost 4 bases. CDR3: CASSGLAGGTGELFF. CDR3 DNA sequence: TGTGCCAGCAGCGGGTTAGCGGGGGGCACCGGGGAGCTGTTTTTT.

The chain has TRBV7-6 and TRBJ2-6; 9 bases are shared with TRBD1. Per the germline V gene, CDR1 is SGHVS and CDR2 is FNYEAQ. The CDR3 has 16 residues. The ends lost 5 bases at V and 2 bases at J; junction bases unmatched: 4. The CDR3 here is CASSPRTGAGANVLTF. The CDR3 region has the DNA TGTGCCAGCAGCCCACGGACAGGGGCTGGGGCCAACGTCCTGACTTTC.

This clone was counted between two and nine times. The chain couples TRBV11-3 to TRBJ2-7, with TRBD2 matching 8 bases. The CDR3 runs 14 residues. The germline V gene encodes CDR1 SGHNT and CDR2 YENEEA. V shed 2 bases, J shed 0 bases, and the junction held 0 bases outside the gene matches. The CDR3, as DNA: TGTGCCAGCAGCTTAAGCGGGAGCTCCTACGAGCAGTACTTC. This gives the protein CASSLSGSSYEQYF.

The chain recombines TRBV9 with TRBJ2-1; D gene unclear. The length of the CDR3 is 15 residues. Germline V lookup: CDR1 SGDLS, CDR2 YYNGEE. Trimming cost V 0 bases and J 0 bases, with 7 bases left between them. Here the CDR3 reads CASSVGDYSYNEQFF. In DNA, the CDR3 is TGTGCCAGCAGCGTAGGAGATTACTCCTACAATGAGCAGTTCTTC.

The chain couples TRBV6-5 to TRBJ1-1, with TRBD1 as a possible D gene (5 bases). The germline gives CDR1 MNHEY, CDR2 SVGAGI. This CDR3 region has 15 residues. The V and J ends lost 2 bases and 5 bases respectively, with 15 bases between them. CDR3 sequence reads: CASSYTGESVTEAFF. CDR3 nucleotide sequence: TGTGCCAGCAGTTACACAGGAGAAAGTGTTACTGAAGCTTTCTTT.

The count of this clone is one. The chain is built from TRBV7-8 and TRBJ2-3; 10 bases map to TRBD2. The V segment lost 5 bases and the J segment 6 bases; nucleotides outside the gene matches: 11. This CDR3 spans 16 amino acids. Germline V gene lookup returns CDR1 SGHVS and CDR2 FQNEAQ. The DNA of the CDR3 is TGTGCCAGCAGCGGACCTGGACTAGCGGCCGGGGATACGCAGTATTTT. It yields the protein CASSGPGLAAGDTQYF.

CDR3 nucleotides: TGTGCCAGCAAGGTTGTCGGGACGCAAAAAGAGACCCAGTACTTC. Its translation: CASKVVGTQKETQYF. The chain recombines TRBV2 with TRBJ2-5; D is perhaps TRBD1 or TRBD2 (5 bases each). The CDR3 is 15 amino acids. Germline CDR1 reads SNHLY; CDR2 reads FYNNEI. Deletions cut 7 bases from V and 3 bases from J, with 18 bases between.

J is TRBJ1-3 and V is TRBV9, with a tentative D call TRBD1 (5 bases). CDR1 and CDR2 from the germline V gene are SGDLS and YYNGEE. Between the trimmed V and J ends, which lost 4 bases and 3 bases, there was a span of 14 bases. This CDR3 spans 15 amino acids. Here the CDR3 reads CASSPPGLHGNTIYF. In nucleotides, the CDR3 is TGTGCCAGCAGCCCTCCAGGGTTACATGGAAACACCATATATTTT. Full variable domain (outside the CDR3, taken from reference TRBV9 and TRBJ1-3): DSGVTQTPKHLITATGQRVTLRCSPRSGDLSVYWYQQSLDQGLQFLIQYYNGEERAKGNILERFSAQQFPDLHSELNLSSLELGDSALYFCASSPPGLHGNTIYFGEGSWLTVV.

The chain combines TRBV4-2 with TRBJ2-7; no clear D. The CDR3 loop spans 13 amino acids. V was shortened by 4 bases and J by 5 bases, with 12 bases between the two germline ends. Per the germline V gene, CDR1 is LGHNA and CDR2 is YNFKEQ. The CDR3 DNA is TGTGCCAGCAGCCCATCCGGCGGCCACGAGCAGTACTTC. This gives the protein CASSPSGGHEQYF.

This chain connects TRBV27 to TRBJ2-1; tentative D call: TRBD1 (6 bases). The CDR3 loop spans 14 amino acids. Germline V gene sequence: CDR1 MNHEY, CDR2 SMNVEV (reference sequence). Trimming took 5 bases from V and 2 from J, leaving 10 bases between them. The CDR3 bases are TGTGCCAGCAGTGCCTCAGGGGCCTACAATGAGCAGTTCTTC. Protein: CASSASGAYNEQFF.

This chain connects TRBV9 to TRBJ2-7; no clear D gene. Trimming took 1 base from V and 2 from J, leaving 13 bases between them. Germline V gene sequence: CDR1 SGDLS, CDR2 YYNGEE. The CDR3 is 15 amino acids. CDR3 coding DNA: TGTGCCAGCAGCGTACGCCCCGACGGCACCTACGAGCAGTACTTC. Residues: CASSVRPDGTYEQYF.

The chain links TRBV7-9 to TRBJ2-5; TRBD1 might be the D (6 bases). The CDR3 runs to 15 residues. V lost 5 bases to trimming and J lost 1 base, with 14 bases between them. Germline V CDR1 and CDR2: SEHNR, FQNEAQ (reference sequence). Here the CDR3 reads CASSEARGPQETQYF. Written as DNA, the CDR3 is TGTGCCAGCAGCGAGGCCAGGGGTCCCCAAGAGACCCAGTACTTC.

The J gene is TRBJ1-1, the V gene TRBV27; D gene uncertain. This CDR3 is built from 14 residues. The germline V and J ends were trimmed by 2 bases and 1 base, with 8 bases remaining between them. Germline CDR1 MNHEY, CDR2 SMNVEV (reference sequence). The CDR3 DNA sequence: TGTGCCAGCAGTTTAATGGGCGGGAACACTGAAGCTTTCTTT. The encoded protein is CASSLMGGNTEAFF.

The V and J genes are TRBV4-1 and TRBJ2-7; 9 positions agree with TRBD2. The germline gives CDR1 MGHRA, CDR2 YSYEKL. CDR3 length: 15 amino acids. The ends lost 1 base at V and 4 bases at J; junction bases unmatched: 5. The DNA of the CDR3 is TGCGCCAGCAGCCAAGGGGCGGGAGGGCTGTACGAGCAGTACTTC. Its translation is CASSQGAGGLYEQYF.

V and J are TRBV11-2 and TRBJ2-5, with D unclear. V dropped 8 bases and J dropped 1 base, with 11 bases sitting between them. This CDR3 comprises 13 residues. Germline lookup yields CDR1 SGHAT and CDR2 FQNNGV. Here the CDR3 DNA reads TGTGCCAGCGGGTTGAATTTCCAAGAGACCCAGTACTTC. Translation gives CASGLNFQETQYF.